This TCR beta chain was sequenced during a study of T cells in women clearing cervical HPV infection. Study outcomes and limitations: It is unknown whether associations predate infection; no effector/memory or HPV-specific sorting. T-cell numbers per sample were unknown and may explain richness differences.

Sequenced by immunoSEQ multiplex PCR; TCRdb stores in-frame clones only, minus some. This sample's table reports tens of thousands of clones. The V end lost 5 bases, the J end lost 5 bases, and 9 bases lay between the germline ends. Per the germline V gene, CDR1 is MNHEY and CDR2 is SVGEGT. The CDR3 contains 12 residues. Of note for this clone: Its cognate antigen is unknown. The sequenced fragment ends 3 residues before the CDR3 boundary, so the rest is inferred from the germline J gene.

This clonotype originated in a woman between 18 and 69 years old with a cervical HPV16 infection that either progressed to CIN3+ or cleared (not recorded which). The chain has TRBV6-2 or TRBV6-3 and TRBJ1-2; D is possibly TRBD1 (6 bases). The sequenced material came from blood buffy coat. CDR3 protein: CASSPQGYGYTF. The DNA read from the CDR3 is TGTGCCAGCAGTCCACAGGGATATGGC.